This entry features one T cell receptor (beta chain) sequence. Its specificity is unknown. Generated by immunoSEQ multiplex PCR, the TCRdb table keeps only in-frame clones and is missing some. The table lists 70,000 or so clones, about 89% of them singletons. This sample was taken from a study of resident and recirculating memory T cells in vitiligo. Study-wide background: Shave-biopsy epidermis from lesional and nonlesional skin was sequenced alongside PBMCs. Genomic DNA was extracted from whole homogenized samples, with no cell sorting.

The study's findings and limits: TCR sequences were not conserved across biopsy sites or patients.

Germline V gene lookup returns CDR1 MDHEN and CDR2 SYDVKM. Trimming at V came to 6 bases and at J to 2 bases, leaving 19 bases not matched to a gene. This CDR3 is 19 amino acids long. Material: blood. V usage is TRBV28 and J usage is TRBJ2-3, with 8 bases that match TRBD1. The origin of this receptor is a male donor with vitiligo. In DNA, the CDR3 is TGTGCCAGCAGGGTGCCCAACCCTCGGACAGGGTCGGACACAGATACGCAGTATTTT. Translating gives CASRVPNPRTGSDTDTQYF.